Below are 22 T cell receptor beta chains sequenced from a single sample in a study of T cells in Graves' hyperthyroidism and ophthalmopathy. TCR beta CDR3 regions were amplified from RNA transcripts. HTBI primers were used for first-round RT-PCR of the TCR CDR3. TCRdb called the multiplex PCR reads again in MiXCR, with one record for every CDR3 protein. The table includes about 840,000 distinct CDR3 sequences, about two fifths detected once. The sequenced sample was blood. The source of these receptors is a young man with Graves' hyperthyroidism.

The gene calls are TRBV6-5 and TRBJ2-1, with 11 bases identical to TRBD2. CDR1 is MNHEY, CDR2 SVGAGI, per germline. The CDR3 is 14 amino acids. J lost 7 bases, V lost 2 bases, and 1 base had no gene match. The CDR3 reads CASSYASGRNEQFF. The CDR3 bases are TGTGCCAGCAGTTACGCTAGCGGGAGGAATGAGCAGTTCTTC.

The sample holds many counts of this clonotype. This chain links TRBV12-3 or TRBV12-4 with TRBJ1-1; D remains ambiguous. Trimming shortened V by 3 bases and J by 5 bases, and 7 bases separated the two germline ends. The CDR3 has 12 amino acids. The CDR3 loop is CASSLGMTEAFF. Here the CDR3 DNA reads TGTGCCAGCAGTTTGGGGATGACTGAAGCTTTCTTT.

The table lists this clonotype with a few counts. The chain carries TRBV20-1 and TRBJ2-7; 9 bases line up with TRBD1. In germline, CDR1 is DFQATT, CDR2 SNEGSKA (reference sequence). V lost 7 bases to trimming and J lost 7 bases; unmatched junction nucleotides: 8. The CDR3 runs 12 residues. CDR3 sequence reads: CSGRQGDFEQYF. The CDR3 DNA follows: TGCAGTGGTCGACAGGGGGATTTTGAGCAGTACTTC.

The CDR3 DNA is TGTGCCAGTAGAGTAGCGGGAGGGGCAGATACGCAGTATTTT. Protein sequence: CASRVAGGADTQYF. V gene TRBV12-3 or TRBV12-4 combines with J gene TRBJ2-3; 11 bases agree with TRBD2. The CDR3 covers 14 residues. V dropped 9 bases and J dropped 4; count of bases not matched to a gene: 6.

Concerning this clonotype: This could be a read error, since a much larger clone is one nucleotide away. The V and J genes are TRBV7-9 and TRBJ1-3; D not certain. The V gene's germline CDR1 is SEHNR and CDR2 FQNEAQ (reference sequence). The CDR3 extends over 15 amino acids. As DNA, the CDR3 is TGTACCAGCAGCTACCTGGGGAGCTCTGGAAACACCATATATTTT. Translated, it gives CTSSYLGSSGNTIYF.

The chain employs TRBV7-2 and TRBJ2-7, with 8 bases matching TRBD2. CDR1 SGHTA and CDR2 FQGNSA come from the germline V gene. There are 18 residues in the CDR3. Germline trimming cut 5 bases from V and 1 base from J; bases unmatched to any gene: 16. The CDR3 sequence is CASSPLAGWTNESYEQYF. For the CDR3, the DNA is TGTGCCAGCAGCCCCCTAGCGGGTTGGACGAATGAGTCCTACGAGCAGTACTTC.

Regarding this clonotype: This may stem from a read error, because a much larger clone lies one nucleotide away. This chain joins TRBV20-1 and TRBJ1-2; perhaps TRBD1 as D (6 bases). V was clipped by 5 bases and J by 7 bases, with 20 bases between them. Germline-derived CDR1 and CDR2 are DFQATT and SNEGSKA (reference sequence). This CDR3 is built from 14 residues. CDR3 residues: CSAPEGRGHFGYTF. CDR3 sequence (DNA): TGCAGTGCTCCTGAAGGCAGGGGACACTTTGGCTACACCTTC.

V is TRBV20-1 and J is TRBJ1-5, with 7 bases identical to TRBD1. Germline V gene data show CDR1 as DFQATT and CDR2 as SNEGSKA (reference sequence). V dropped 0 bases and J dropped 7; count of bases not matched to a gene: 9. The CDR3 contains 15 residues. DNA for the CDR3: TGCAGTGCTAGAGATCGGAGAGGAGGGGGCCAGCCCCAGCATTTT. This encodes CSARDRRGGGQPQHF.

This clonotype was counted many times. V is TRBV7-9 and J is TRBJ2-7; D is perhaps TRBD1 (6 bases). Trimming cost V 5 bases and J 4 bases, with 12 bases left between them. CDR3 size: 13 residues. Germline loops: CDR1 SEHNR, CDR2 FQNEAQ (reference sequence). CDR3 nucleotide sequence: TGTGCCAGCAGCGGAGGACAGTTGTACGAGCAGTACTTC. This codes for CASSGGQLYEQYF.

This clonotype was seen at least ten times. The V and J genes are TRBV10-3 and TRBJ2-7; 7 nucleotides align to TRBD1. The CDR3 consists of 12 residues. Per the germline V gene, CDR1 is ENHRY and CDR2 is SYGVKD. Trimming at V came to 8 bases and at J to 3 bases, leaving 4 bases not matched to a gene. As DNA, the CDR3 is TGTGCCATCGGTGGGACAGACTACGAGCAGTACTTC. Its protein is CAIGGTDYEQYF.

The genes are TRBV20-1 and TRBJ2-2, with 10 bases identical to TRBD1. The CDR3 has 17 residues. Trimming at V came to 0 bases and at J to 4 bases, leaving 8 bases not matched to a gene. Germline loops: CDR1 DFQATT, CDR2 SNEGSKA (reference sequence). CDR3 in amino acids: CSARDLGTGDLTGELFF. The CDR3 nucleotides are TGCAGTGCTAGAGATCTCGGGACAGGGGATCTCACCGGGGAGCTGTTTTTT.

The DNA for the CDR3 is TGTGCCAGCAGCCCAGGGACAGGGGGCACAGACACTGAAGCTTTCTTT. It yields the protein CASSPGTGGTDTEAFF. The V gene is TRBV7-2, the J gene TRBJ1-1, with TRBD1 identical over 12 bases. The CDR3 loop spans 16 amino acids. Germline V gives CDR1 SGHTA, CDR2 FQGNSA. Trimming cost V 5 bases and J 3 bases; bases outside gene matches: 7. The entire variable domain, with the rest obtained from reference TRBV7-2 and TRBJ1-1, is as follows: GAGVSQSPSNKVTEKGKDVELRCDPISGHTALYWYRQSLGQGLEFLIYFQGNSAPDKSGLPSDRFSAERTGGSVSTLTIQRTQQEDSAVYLCASSPGTGGTDTEAFFGQGTRLTVV.

A single count supports this clonotype. V is TRBV7-6 and J is TRBJ2-7; 12 nucleotides agree with TRBD2. The germline V gene has CDR1 SGHVS and CDR2 FNYEAQ. The CDR3 extends over 17 amino acids. With V trimmed by 5 bases and J by 2 bases, 10 bases remained unmatched. The chain's CDR3 is CASSPWTSGASPYEQYF. In nucleotides, the CDR3 is TGTGCCAGCAGCCCTTGGACTAGCGGGGCCAGCCCCTACGAGCAGTACTTC.

This clonotype has only a few counts. The J gene is TRBJ2-7, the V gene TRBV19; D is unresolved. Germline V gene lookup returns CDR1 LNHDA and CDR2 SQIVND (reference sequence). V lost 5 bases and J lost 7, with 15 bases in between. This CDR3 contains 13 residues. The CDR3: CASSPRTHMEQYF. The DNA for the CDR3 is TGTGCCAGTAGTCCACGGACCCATATGGAGCAGTACTTC.

The CDR3 here is CSASQGAGYEAFF. DNA of the CDR3: TGCAGTGCTAGCCAGGGGGCCGGCTATGAAGCTTTCTTT. The chain joins TRBV20-1 to TRBJ1-1, with 8 bases lining up with TRBD1. Germline V gives CDR1 DFQATT, CDR2 SNEGSKA (reference sequence). The ends lost 3 bases at V and 7 bases at J; junction bases unmatched: 7. This CDR3 has 13 amino acids.

The table lists this clonotype with a few counts. This chain connects TRBV5-1 to TRBJ1-4; TRBD1 matches 11 bases. V lost 4 bases, J lost 7 bases, and 6 bases stayed unmatched. The length of the CDR3 is 15 residues. CDR1 and CDR2 from the germline V gene are SGHRS and YFSETQ. CDR3 in DNA: TGCGCCAGCAGCCCGGGACAGGGGGATCCTGAAAAACTGTTTTTT. Its translation is CASSPGQGDPEKLFF. Full variable domain (rest looked up from reference TRBV5-1 and TRBJ1-4): KAGVTQTPRYLIKTRGQQVTLSCSPISGHRSVSWYQQTPGQGLQFLFEYFSETQRNKGNFPGRFSGRQFSNSRSEMNVSTLELGDSALYLCASSPGQGDPEKLFFGSGTQLSVL.

This CDR3 is CAIRDFNTGELFF. In DNA, the CDR3 is TGTGCCATTCGGGACTTCAACACCGGGGAGCTGTTTTTT. The chain combines TRBV10-3 with TRBJ2-2, with D possibly matching TRBD2 (6 bases). There are 13 residues in the CDR3. V lost 9 bases, J lost 2 bases, and 10 bases lay in between. Germline CDR1 and CDR2: ENHRY and SYGVKD.

The rearrangement links TRBV19 to TRBJ1-5; D possibly corresponds to TRBD1 (5 bases). V gave up 3 bases and J gave up 9 bases, with 15 bases separating them. The CDR3 contains 14 residues. Germline CDR1 LNHDA, CDR2 SQIVND (reference sequence). The CDR3 region has the DNA TGTGCCAGTAGTATTAATCGGGGGGACGGGCCCCAGCATTTT. Translated: CASSINRGDGPQHF.

The genes are TRBV2 and TRBJ1-4; 9 bases map to TRBD1. CDR1 and CDR2 from the germline V gene are SNHLY and FYNNEI. CDR3 length equals 14 residues. V lost 6 bases, J lost 4 bases, and 3 bases stayed unmatched. The CDR3 sequence: CASSGTGINEKLFF. The CDR3 DNA sequence: TGTGCCAGCAGCGGGACAGGGATTAATGAAAAACTGTTTTTT.

This clonotype was seen a few times. The chain links TRBV4-1 to TRBJ2-5, with TRBD2 identical over 12 bases. Germline values: CDR1 MGHRA, CDR2 YSYEKL. V lost 4 bases, J lost 4 bases, and 13 bases stayed unmatched. The CDR3 contains 18 residues. CDR3 sequence: CASSPQLAGGRAGETQYF. The CDR3 DNA reads as TGCGCCAGCAGCCCCCAACTAGCGGGAGGCCGGGCGGGAGAGACCCAGTACTTC.

The chain carries TRBV9 and TRBJ2-7; no definite D call. The germline V gene has CDR1 SGDLS and CDR2 YYNGEE. V was clipped by 0 bases and J by 0 bases, with 10 bases between them. The CDR3 contains 15 residues. The CDR3 sequence is CASSVGAVSSYEQYF. The CDR3, as DNA: TGTGCCAGCAGCGTAGGGGCGGTTAGCTCCTACGAGCAGTACTTC. Drawing the rest from reference TRBV9 and TRBJ2-7, the complete variable domain is DSGVTQTPKHLITATGQRVTLRCSPRSGDLSVYWYQQSLDQGLQFLIQYYNGEERAKGNILERFSAQQFPDLHSELNLSSLELGDSALYFCASSVGAVSSYEQYFGPGTRLTVT.

This clonotype was recorded many times. J is TRBJ1-2 and V is TRBV2; D may be TRBD1 (6 bases). The CDR3 totals 15 residues. The V and J ends lost 1 base and 8 bases respectively, with 17 bases between them. The germline V gene encodes CDR1 SNHLY and CDR2 FYNNEI. CDR3 bases: TGTGCCAGCAGTGAAGGGGCAGGGGCGGTTCGAGGCTACACCTTC. Its translation is CASSEGAGAVRGYTF.